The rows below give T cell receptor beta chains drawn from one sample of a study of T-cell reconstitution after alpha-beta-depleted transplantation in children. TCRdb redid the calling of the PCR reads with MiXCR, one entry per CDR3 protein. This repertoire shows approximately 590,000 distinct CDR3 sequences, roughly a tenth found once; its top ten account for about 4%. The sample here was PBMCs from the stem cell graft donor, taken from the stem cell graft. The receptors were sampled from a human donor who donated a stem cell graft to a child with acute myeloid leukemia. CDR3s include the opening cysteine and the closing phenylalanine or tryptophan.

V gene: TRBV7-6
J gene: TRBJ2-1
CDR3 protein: CASSSGDRRYEQFF

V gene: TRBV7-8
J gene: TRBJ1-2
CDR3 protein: CASSLVSGPANYGYTF

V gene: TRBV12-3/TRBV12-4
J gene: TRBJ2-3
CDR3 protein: CASSNLLDTDTQYF

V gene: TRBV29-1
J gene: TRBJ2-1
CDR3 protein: CSGRLAGGIWSYNEQFF

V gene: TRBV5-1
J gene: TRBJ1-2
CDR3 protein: CASSFDRFQGYGYTF

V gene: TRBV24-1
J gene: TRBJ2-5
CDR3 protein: CATSSTGQETQYF

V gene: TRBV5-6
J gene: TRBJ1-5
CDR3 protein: CASSAGTGAGQPQHF

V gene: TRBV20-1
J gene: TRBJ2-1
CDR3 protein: CSARLGASGYNEQFF

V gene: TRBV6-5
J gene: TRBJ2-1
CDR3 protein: CASSYSEPGQSSYNEQFF

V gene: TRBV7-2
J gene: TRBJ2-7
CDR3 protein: CASSLTGTLYYEQYF

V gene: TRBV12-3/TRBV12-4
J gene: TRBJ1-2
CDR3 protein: CASSPRTGADYGYTF

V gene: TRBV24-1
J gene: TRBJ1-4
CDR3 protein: CATSEGSVEKLFF

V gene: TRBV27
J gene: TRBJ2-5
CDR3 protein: CASTRGQEGETQYF

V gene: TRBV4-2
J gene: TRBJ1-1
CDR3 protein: CASSQDARPTEAFF

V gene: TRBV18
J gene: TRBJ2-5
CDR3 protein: CASSTRAPPETQYF

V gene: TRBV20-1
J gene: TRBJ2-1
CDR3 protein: CSARDILATYNEQFF

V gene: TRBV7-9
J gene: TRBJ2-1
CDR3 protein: CASSLSPGTLLRNEQFF

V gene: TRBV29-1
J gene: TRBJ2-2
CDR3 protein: CSVPGLASLVVAGELFF

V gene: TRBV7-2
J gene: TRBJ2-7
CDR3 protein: CASSLFSTRGSTSLYEQYF

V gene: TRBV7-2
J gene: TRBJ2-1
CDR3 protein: CASSLGAGVTYHNEQFF

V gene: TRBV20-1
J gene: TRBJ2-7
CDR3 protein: CSAYTSGRLSYEQYF

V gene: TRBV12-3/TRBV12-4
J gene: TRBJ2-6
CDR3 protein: CASSSERGLMISGANVLTF

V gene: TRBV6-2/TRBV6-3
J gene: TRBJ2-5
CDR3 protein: CASIGLGSLTGETQYF

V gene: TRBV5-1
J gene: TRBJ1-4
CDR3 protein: CASSPDATGSNEKLFF

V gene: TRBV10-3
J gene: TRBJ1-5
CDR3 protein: CAISEQVGQPQHF

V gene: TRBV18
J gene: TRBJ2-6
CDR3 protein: CASSQGGPHEANVLTF

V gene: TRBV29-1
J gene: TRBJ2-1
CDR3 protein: CSVPRLAGGEHEQFF

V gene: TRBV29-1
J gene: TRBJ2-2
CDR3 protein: CSVQQGGVTGELFF

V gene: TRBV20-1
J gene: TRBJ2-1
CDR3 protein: CSARGYRQGASMEQFF

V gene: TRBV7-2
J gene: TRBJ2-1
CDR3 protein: CASSLVAGNIPNEQFF

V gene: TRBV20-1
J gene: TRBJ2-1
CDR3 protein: CSARGPSANYNEQFF

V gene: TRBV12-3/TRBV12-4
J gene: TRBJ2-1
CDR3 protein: CASSFPGLGNEQFF

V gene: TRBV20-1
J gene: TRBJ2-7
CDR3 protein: CSARNLAGATYEQYF

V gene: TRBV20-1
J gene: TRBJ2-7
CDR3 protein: CSARSGPASGRAEYEQYF

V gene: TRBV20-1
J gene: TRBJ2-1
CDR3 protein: CSARDNRKNEQFF

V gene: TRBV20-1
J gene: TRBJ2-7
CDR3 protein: CSASGGPNEQYF

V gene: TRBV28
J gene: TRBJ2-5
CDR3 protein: CASSLLRETQYF

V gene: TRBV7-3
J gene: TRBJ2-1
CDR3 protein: CASSLTGRGSYNEQFF

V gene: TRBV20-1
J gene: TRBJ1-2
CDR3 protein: CSAVRGGYGYTF

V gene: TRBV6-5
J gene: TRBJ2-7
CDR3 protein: CASSYVQGTPIILYEQYF

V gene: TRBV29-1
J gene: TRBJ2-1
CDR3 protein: CSVSGGSGAYNEQFF

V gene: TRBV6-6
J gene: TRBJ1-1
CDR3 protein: CASSYQGGTEAFF

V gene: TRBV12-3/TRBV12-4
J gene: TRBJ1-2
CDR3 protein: CASSLGDRVGYTF

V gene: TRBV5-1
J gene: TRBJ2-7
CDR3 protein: CASSLGLAGSGFYEQYF

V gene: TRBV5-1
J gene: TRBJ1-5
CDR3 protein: CASSLQEGGEPQHF

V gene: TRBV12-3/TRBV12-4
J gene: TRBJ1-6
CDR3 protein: CASTRDRGFNSPLHF

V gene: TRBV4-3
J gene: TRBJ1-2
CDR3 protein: CASSPDREGGYGYTF

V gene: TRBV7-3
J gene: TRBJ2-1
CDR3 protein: CASSLLAGGAEQFF

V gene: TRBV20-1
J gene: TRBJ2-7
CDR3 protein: CSARTSGDSYEQYF

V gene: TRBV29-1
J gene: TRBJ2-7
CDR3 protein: CSVPSMRSSYEQYF

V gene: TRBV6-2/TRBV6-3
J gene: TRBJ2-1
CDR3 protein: CASTGLAETYNEQFF

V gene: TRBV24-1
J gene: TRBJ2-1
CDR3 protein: CATGQGAISEQFF

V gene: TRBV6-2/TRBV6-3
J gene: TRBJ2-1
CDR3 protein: CASSYPSGLSYNEQFF

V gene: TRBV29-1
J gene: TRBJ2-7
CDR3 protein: CSVEKGGIYEQYF

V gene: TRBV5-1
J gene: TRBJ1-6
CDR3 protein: CASSRTLEDPLHF